This TCR beta chain was observed in a study of regulatory T cells in long-lasting Graves disease. Arm-PCR of CDR3 regions and iRepertoire HTBI primers were used to build TCR beta libraries. TCRdb ran MiXCR on the multiplex PCR reads and lists one entry per CDR3 protein. The data show roughly 410,000 distinct CDR3 sequences, roughly 15% seen once. This clonotype was seen repeatedly, ten times or more. The V end was cut by 5 bases, the J end by 1 base, with 8 bases between. CDR1 is SEHNR, CDR2 FQNEAQ, per germline (reference sequence). This CDR3 has 13 residues. Regarding time point: newly diagnosed GD, antithyroid drugs for less than 3 months. Researchers made the TCR library from RNA that was extracted from PBMCs. These data are also associated with another study on T cells in Graves' hyperthyroidism and ophthalmopathy. That work contributes: Diagnoses were made from clinical symptoms, serum measures (thyroxine and TRAb), thyroid ultrasound and orbital computed tomography.

This sequence originates from a woman aged 40 to 50 with Graves disease. The chain uses TRBV7-9 and TRBJ2-5, with D unclear. The sample in question was peripheral blood mononuclear cells (PBMCs), obtained at new diagnosis, from a patient treated with antithyroid drugs. DNA of the CDR3: TGTGCCAGCAGCCAGGACGGCCAAGAGACCCAGTACTTC. Its translation: CASSQDGQETQYF.